A single T cell receptor beta chain is shown here with its context. This sample stems from a study of blood T cell repertoires in COVID-19. Study-wide context: From the United States, Italy and Spain came samples of acute and convalescent COVID-19.

As processed by the authors: Reference gene primer amplification gave estimated nucleated cell counts. Only in-frame clones appear in the TCRdb table, and some are missing; sequencing was by immunoSEQ multiplex PCR. The V and J calls and clone size are taken from that table; D and trimming were inferred from the DNA. The data contain about 460,000 clones, about 88% of them singletons. Participants' reported clinical history set cohort assignment. The receptor comes from an older woman who had recovered from COVID-19. Sequencing used PBMCs or T cells enriched from blood (not recorded which).

CDR3 region: CASGPLPSTDTQYF. The DNA of the CDR3 is TGTGCTAGTGGTCCTCTCCCCAGCACAGATACGCAGTATTTT. V usage is TRBV12-5 and J usage is TRBJ2-3; no clear D gene. CDR3 length equals 14 residues. CDR1 LGHNT and CDR2 FRNRAP come from the germline V gene. V lost 5 bases, J lost 0 bases, and 9 bases lay in between.